These 32 T cell receptor beta chains were sequenced from one sample in a study of T cells expressing NK-cell markers. From its re-call of the 5' RACE reads, TCRdb lists each CDR3 protein once, without DNA. This repertoire comprises about 260,000 distinct CDR3 sequences; its ten largest clones make up around 4.3%. Sequencing was carried out using blood T cells: a sorted CD56 or NKG2C T cell subset, CD4+ or CD8+ T cells, or bulk PBMC T cells (not recorded which). The receptors originated from a woman between 18 and 70 years old in good health.

The chain employs TRBV7-2 and TRBJ2-2; the TRBD1 assignment by TCRdb is unverifiable without DNA. The length of the CDR3 is 15 residues. The germline gives CDR1 SGHTA, CDR2 FQGNSA. The CDR3 sequence is CASSSRQGRSGELFF. The variable domain in full, with the rest retrieved from reference TRBV7-2 and TRBJ2-2, is GAGVSQSPSNKVTEKGKDVELRCDPISGHTALYWYRQSLGQGLEFLIYFQGNSAPDKSGLPSDRFSAERTGGSVSTLTIQRTQQEDSAVYLCASSSRQGRSGELFFGEGSRLTVL.

The rearrangement links TRBV6-1 to TRBJ2-1; TCRdb proposes TRBD1, but this gene call is untestable without DNA. The CDR3 is made up of 16 amino acids. Germline CDR1 and CDR2: MNHNS and SASEGT. CDR3 protein: CASRIGQGGYHNEQFF.

The chain is built from TRBV5-4 and TRBJ1-6; TCRdb names TRBD1, which stays unverified in the absence of DNA. CDR1 and CDR2 from the germline V gene are SGHNT and YYREEE (reference sequence). This CDR3 comprises 15 residues. This chain's CDR3 is CASSPGQGAPSPLHF.

This chain's CDR3 is CASSFAGRSALNEQFF. The chain is built from TRBV12-3 or TRBV12-4 and TRBJ2-1. The CDR3 loop spans 16 amino acids.

This chain connects TRBV7-2 to TRBJ2-3; no DNA is available, so the TRBD2 call from TCRdb remains unchecked. The CDR3 extends over 14 amino acids. Germline CDR1 reads SGHTA; CDR2 reads FQGNSA. CDR3 sequence reads: CASSRLAATDTQYF.

The genes are TRBV28 and TRBJ2-3; there is no DNA to check the TCRdb D call of TRBD2. This CDR3 region has 17 residues. Germline loops: CDR1 MDHEN, CDR2 SYDVKM. CDR3 region: CASSLARASGSTDTQYF.

The chain couples TRBV19 to TRBJ1-1; with no DNA, the TCRdb D assignment of TRBD1 cannot be verified. CDR1 is LNHDA and CDR2 is SQIVND in the germline V gene (reference sequence). This CDR3 comprises 14 residues. CDR3: CASSIVGGATEAFF.

This rearrangement joins TRBV20-1 to TRBJ2-2; the D call of TRBD2 rests on TCRdb alone, since no DNA is present to check it. This CDR3 is 18 amino acids long. From germline, CDR1 is DFQATT and CDR2 SNEGSKA (reference sequence). The CDR3 spells CSADRDGLAGGITGELFF.

The chain carries TRBV18 and TRBJ1-4. The germline V gene encodes CDR1 KGHSH and CDR2 LQKENI. The CDR3 contains 13 residues. This CDR3 is CASSPHQDEKLFF.

The chain joins TRBV20-1 to TRBJ1-3. The germline CDR1 and CDR2 sequences are DFQATT and SNEGSKA (reference sequence). CDR3 length: 13 amino acids. CDR3: CSLLLGAGNTIYF.

The chain recombines TRBV4-1 with TRBJ2-5; TCRdb proposes TRBD2, but this gene call is untestable without DNA. This CDR3 region has 16 residues. CDR1 is MGHRA, CDR2 YSYEKL, per germline. The CDR3 spells CASSPTDGLARETQYF.

The chain is built from TRBV11-2 and TRBJ2-1. Germline V gene data show CDR1 as SGHAT and CDR2 as FQNNGV. The CDR3 runs 14 residues. This chain's CDR3 is CASKTRDFYNEQFF.

V gene TRBV4-1 combines with J gene TRBJ1-6; TCRdb picks TRBD1, but there is no DNA to check that call. The germline V gene encodes CDR1 MGHRA and CDR2 YSYEKL. This CDR3 spans 12 amino acids. CDR3: CASSPPGSPLHF.

J is TRBJ1-1 and V is TRBV12-3 or TRBV12-4; with no DNA, the TCRdb D assignment of TRBD1 cannot be verified. The CDR3 covers 15 residues. The CDR3 spells CASSFHRGPNTEAFF.

J is TRBJ2-2 and V is TRBV29-1; the TCRdb D gene call, TRBD1, has no DNA to confirm it. This CDR3 is built from 14 residues. Germline V lookup: CDR1 SQVTM, CDR2 ANQGSEA. CDR3: CSVARTGDTGELFF.

The rearrangement joins TRBV7-2 to TRBJ1-1; the TCRdb D gene call, TRBD1, has no DNA to confirm it. Germline CDR1 is SGHTA and CDR2 is FQGNSA. The CDR3 loop spans 13 amino acids. The CDR3 protein is CASSPRAGTEAFF.

CDR3 sequence reads: CASSYTFRGVRTDTQYF. The chain employs TRBV6-2 or TRBV6-3 and TRBJ2-3; no DNA is available, so the TRBD1 call from TCRdb remains unchecked. This CDR3 has 17 residues. Germline-derived CDR1 and CDR2 are MNHEY and SVGEGT.

The chain recombines TRBV18 with TRBJ2-3. Looked up from germline, CDR1 is KGHSH and CDR2 is LQKENI. The CDR3 loop spans 15 amino acids. The CDR3 sequence is CASSPGGMSTDTQYF.

The chain is built from TRBV6-1 and TRBJ2-5. The germline V gene encodes CDR1 MNHNS and CDR2 SASEGT. The CDR3 has 12 residues. This CDR3 reads CAIQGNQETQYF.

The chain employs TRBV6-2 or TRBV6-3 and TRBJ2-3. Germline V CDR1 and CDR2: MNHEY, SVGEGT. This CDR3 is 12 amino acids long. CDR3 in amino acids: CASTFSTDTQYF.

J is TRBJ2-1 and V is TRBV24-1; the D call from TCRdb, TRBD2, cannot be confirmed without DNA. Per the germline V gene, CDR1 is KGHDR and CDR2 is SFDVKD. The CDR3 has 16 residues. The CDR3 loop reads CATSDLGLAGQNEQFF.

V and J are TRBV5-1 and TRBJ2-3; the D call of TRBD2 rests on TCRdb alone, since no DNA is present to check it. CDR3 length: 16 amino acids. Germline V gives CDR1 SGHRS, CDR2 YFSETQ. This chain's CDR3 is CASSPGLAGGPDTQYF.

The chain couples TRBV6-1 to TRBJ1-6; lacking DNA, the TRBD1 call made by TCRdb goes unchecked. CDR3 size: 16 residues. CDR1 and CDR2 from the germline V gene are MNHNS and SASEGT. CDR3 sequence reads: CASSPRESSYNSPLHF.

The chain couples TRBV6-6 to TRBJ2-7. CDR1 MNHNY and CDR2 SVGAGI come from the germline V gene (reference sequence). The CDR3 extends over 11 amino acids. The CDR3 sequence: CASQQSAEQYF.

The chain is built from TRBV7-2 and TRBJ2-7; as DNA is missing, the TRBD2 call by TCRdb cannot be tested. Looked up from germline, CDR1 is SGHTA and CDR2 is FQGNSA. The CDR3 is 13 amino acids. This CDR3 reads CASSLVRGAEQYF.

The chain uses TRBV6-1 and TRBJ2-1; TCRdb's D call of TRBD1 is untestable without DNA. This CDR3 contains 15 residues. Germline V CDR1 and CDR2: MNHNS, SASEGT. The CDR3 region is CASSESARGINEQFF.

This chain joins TRBV6-2 or TRBV6-3 and TRBJ2-1. Germline lookup yields CDR1 MNHEY and CDR2 SVGEGT. This CDR3 contains 12 residues. This CDR3 reads CASSTNDNEQFF.

This chain uses TRBV20-1 with TRBJ2-7; as DNA is missing, the TRBD2 call by TCRdb cannot be tested. The CDR3 has 17 residues. Looked up from germline, CDR1 is DFQATT and CDR2 is SNEGSKA (reference sequence). CDR3 residues: CSARDLIRTSGSYEQYF.

The J gene is TRBJ2-1, the V gene TRBV10-3; TCRdb reports TRBD1, a call that lacks DNA to check it against. This CDR3 spans 14 amino acids. Germline CDR1 and CDR2: ENHRY and SYGVKD. This CDR3 is CAISIGQTYNEQFF.

The chain has TRBV6-1 and TRBJ2-3; with no DNA, the TCRdb D assignment of TRBD2 cannot be verified. The CDR3 extends over 14 amino acids. Germline loops: CDR1 MNHNS, CDR2 SASEGT. The CDR3 is CASSRTSGRDTQYF.

This chain joins TRBV20-1 and TRBJ2-5; TCRdb returns TRBD1, unconfirmable since there is no DNA. CDR1 DFQATT and CDR2 SNEGSKA come from the germline V gene (reference sequence). CDR3 size: 12 residues. Here the CDR3 reads CSAAKPPWAQYF.

The chain links TRBV9 to TRBJ2-3; TCRdb selects TRBD2, and the lack of DNA leaves this call unchecked. CDR1 is SGDLS, CDR2 YYNGEE, per germline. The CDR3 consists of 15 residues. The CDR3 is CASSSGLAGSDTQYF.